One and the same sample provided the 27 T cell receptor beta chains below, sequenced in a study of T cell repertoires in cytomegalovirus infection (dated 2019 in TCRdb). The sample's treatment or condition label, decoded: in vitro stimulation with specific CMV peptide epitopes to enrich CMV-specific T cells. The instrument given in TCRdb is Illumina HiSeq 1500. TCRdb reworked the public reads: Q25 trimming with fastp, MiXCR clone assembly, productive beta chains retained. Here each entry gathers all rows of one CDR3 protein and keeps the most common genes and DNA. For this sample the table gives approximately 100,000 distinct CDR3 sequences, of which roughly 30% were detected only once. Jointly, the top ten make up about 81% of the sample. Which antigens these TCRs recognize remains unknown. This material consisted of CD8+ T cells from cultured PBMCs, taken from culture after CMV antigen stimulation. Receptors were obtained from a human donor in good health (CMV status not recorded). Some clones in this sample may be carry-over from other donors' samples.

This clonotype came up a few times. The chain combines TRBV4-1 with TRBJ1-1; 8 positions match TRBD1. This CDR3 region has 14 residues. Germline CDR1 reads MGHRA; CDR2 reads YSYEKL. J lost 3 bases, V lost 1 base, and 1 base had no gene match. This chain's CDR3 is CASSQGQGYTEAFF. As DNA, the CDR3 is TGCGCCAGCAGCCAAGGACAGGGGTACACTGAAGCTTTCTTT.

This clonotype has just one count. The chain combines TRBV10-3 with TRBJ1-1; D gene uncertain. The CDR3 sequence is 12 residues long. Trimming removed 3 bases from V and 0 bases from J, with 2 bases in between. The germline gives CDR1 ENHRY, CDR2 SYGVKD. The CDR3 DNA reads TGTGCCATCAGTGAACTGAACACTGAAGCTTTCTTT. It yields the protein CAISELNTEAFF.

This clonotype was counted ten times or more. The chain employs TRBV7-2 and TRBJ2-3, with D maybe TRBD1 (5 bases). CDR3 length: 13 residues. Between the trimmed V and J ends, which lost 2 bases and 3 bases, there was a span of 6 bases. CDR1 is SGHTA and CDR2 is FQGNSA in the germline V gene. The CDR3 DNA reads TGTGCCAGCAGCTTATCAGGGACAGATACGCAGTATTTT. Translated: CASSLSGTDTQYF.

This clonotype was seen at least ten times. This chain uses TRBV5-5 with TRBJ1-1; D may be TRBD1 (5 bases). V lost 2 bases and J lost 8, with 10 bases in between. The germline V gene has CDR1 SGHKS and CDR2 YYEKEE (reference sequence). The CDR3 covers 12 residues. CDR3 DNA sequence: TGTGCCAGCAGCTTTGGGACGGTAGAAGCTTTCTTT. It codes for CASSFGTVEAFF.

V usage is TRBV7-9 and J usage is TRBJ2-1; D gene ambiguous. This CDR3 region has 16 residues. CDR1 is SEHNR and CDR2 is FQNEAQ in the germline V gene (reference sequence). Between the trimmed V and J ends, which lost 5 bases and 3 bases, there was a span of 17 bases. CDR3 nucleotide sequence: TGTGCCAGCAGCCCCTTAGAAGCACCTGTCTACAATGAGCAGTTCTTC. This translates into CASSPLEAPVYNEQFF.

This CDR3 reads CSARDNQRIYNEQFF. The CDR3 region has the DNA TGCAGTGCTAGAGATAACCAGCGGATCTACAATGAGCAGTTCTTC. The rearrangement links TRBV20-1 to TRBJ2-1; possible D gene TRBD2, 5 bases. Trimming stripped 0 bases from V and 3 bases from J, with 12 bases between. Looked up from germline, CDR1 is DFQATT and CDR2 is SNEGSKA (reference sequence). CDR3 size: 15 residues.

This clonotype was observed a few times. V and J are TRBV12-3 or TRBV12-4 and TRBJ1-1, with TRBD1 identical over 7 bases. Trimming took 6 bases from V and 1 from J; bases not matched to a gene: 5. The CDR3 is 14 residues long. The CDR3 DNA sequence: TGTGCCAGCAGCTACGGGACAGAGAACACTGAAGCTTTCTTT. Amino acid sequence: CASSYGTENTEAFF.

The genes are TRBV4-2 and TRBJ1-4, with a weak D call TRBD1 (5 bases). Germline V gene lookup returns CDR1 LGHNA and CDR2 YNFKEQ. V lost 1 base to trimming and J lost 7 bases, with 13 bases between them. There are 15 residues in the CDR3. CDR3 sequence: CASSQGSGVVEKLFF. CDR3 in DNA: TGTGCCAGCAGCCAAGGGTCGGGGGTTGTTGAAAAACTGTTTTTT.

The chain employs TRBV19 and TRBJ2-1; 8 nucleotides agree with TRBD1. Germline V gives CDR1 LNHDA, CDR2 SQIVND (reference sequence). The CDR3 runs 15 residues. V shed 5 bases, J shed 9 bases, and the junction held 12 bases outside the gene matches. The CDR3 bases are TGTGCCAGTAGTTTCCGGACAGGGTTCATTCCTGAGCAGTTCTTC. It is translated as CASSFRTGFIPEQFF.

V usage is TRBV2 and J usage is TRBJ1-3, with D unresolved. Trimming took off 1 base at V and 4 bases at J, with 11 bases between the two ends. CDR3 length equals 15 residues. In germline, CDR1 is SNHLY, CDR2 FYNNEI. The CDR3 nucleotides read TGTGCCAGCAGTGAAGGACTCTCGGGAGGAAACACCATATATTTT. Protein product: CASSEGLSGGNTIYF.

A few counts support this clonotype. V usage is TRBV12-3 or TRBV12-4 and J usage is TRBJ2-3, with 16 bases identical to TRBD2. This CDR3 contains 19 residues. J lost 2 bases, V lost 5 bases, and 10 bases had no gene match. The CDR3 sequence is CASSLPGLAGGYFTDTQYF. The DNA of the CDR3 is TGTGCCAGCAGTCTGCCGGGACTAGCGGGGGGGTATTTCACAGATACGCAGTATTTT.

This chain links TRBV7-6 with TRBJ1-1; D gene uncertain. Looked up from germline, CDR1 is SGHVS and CDR2 is FNYEAQ. V lost 7 bases and J lost 4, with 13 bases in between. The CDR3 runs to 13 residues. CDR3 DNA sequence: TGTGCCAGCACCCCCGGAGGCTCCACTGAAGCTTTCTTT. Protein sequence: CASTPGGSTEAFF.

This clonotype was counted many times. V is TRBV5-4 and J is TRBJ1-5; D is possibly TRBD1 (5 bases). CDR3 size: 15 residues. Trimming cost V 4 bases and J 2 bases, with 13 bases left between them. Germline CDR1 SGHNT, CDR2 YYREEE (reference sequence). Here the CDR3 DNA reads TGTGCCAGCAGCCGGGGGGGGTTTGGCAATCAGCCCCAGCATTTT. Translating it yields CASSRGGFGNQPQHF. Based on the CDR3 plus reference TRBV5-4 and TRBJ1-5, the full variable domain is ETGVTQSPTHLIKTRGQQVTLRCSSQSGHNTVSWYQQALGQGPQFIFQYYREEENGRGNFPPRFSGLQFPNYSSELNVNALELDDSALYLCASSRGGFGNQPQHFGDGTRLSIL.

The chain employs TRBV5-6 and TRBJ1-2, with 7 positions matching TRBD1. Germline CDR1 SGHDT, CDR2 YYEEEE. Germline trimming cut 0 bases from V and 4 bases from J; bases unmatched to any gene: 12. This CDR3 is 17 amino acids long. Here the CDR3 DNA reads TGTGCCAGCAGCTTGGCCGAGACAGGGATCGTTGGCTATGGCTACACCTTC. Protein product: CASSLAETGIVGYGYTF.

The chain uses TRBV27 and TRBJ2-3; D ambiguous. CDR1 and CDR2 from the germline V gene are MNHEY and SMNVEV (reference sequence). This CDR3 spans 15 amino acids. V lost 3 bases and J lost 0, with 10 bases in between. The CDR3 region is CASSLGIPSTDTQYF. CDR3 nucleotide sequence: TGTGCCAGCAGTTTGGGAATTCCTAGCACAGATACGCAGTATTTT.

V gene TRBV18 combines with J gene TRBJ2-4; 12 positions agree with TRBD1. J lost 2 bases, V lost 6 bases, and 8 bases had no gene match. CDR1 is KGHSH, CDR2 LQKENI, per germline. The CDR3 is made up of 17 amino acids. The CDR3 region has the DNA TGTGCCAGCTCCCCCGGGGGACAGGGGGCTACCAAAAACATTCAGTACTTC. Translating it yields CASSPGGQGATKNIQYF.

The rearrangement links TRBV29-1 to TRBJ1-2; D is possibly TRBD1 (5 bases). Germline CDR1 is SQVTM and CDR2 is ANQGSEA. V dropped 0 bases and J dropped 3 bases, with 20 bases sitting between them. This CDR3 is 17 amino acids long. CDR3 nucleotide sequence: TGCAGCGTTGAAGAAGCGATCCGGGACTGGGGGTACTATGGCTACACCTTC. Its translation is CSVEEAIRDWGYYGYTF.

This chain links TRBV19 with TRBJ2-7, with D possibly being TRBD1 or TRBD2 (5 bases each). The CDR3 is 12 amino acids. CDR1 LNHDA and CDR2 SQIVND come from the germline V gene (reference sequence). V lost 11 bases, J lost 1 base, and 12 bases lay in between. The CDR3 loop reads CAAGTGSYEQYF. The CDR3 region has the DNA TGTGCCGCCGGGACGGGATCCTACGAGCAGTACTTC.

This clonotype was recorded a few times. The V gene is TRBV4-1, the J gene TRBJ1-2, with D hard to call. The V and J ends lost 1 base and 5 bases respectively, with 20 bases between them. The CDR3 sequence is 17 residues long. Germline V gene sequence: CDR1 MGHRA, CDR2 YSYEKL. The CDR3, as DNA: TGCGCCAGCAGCCAAGGGGATTTTTTAGGAGATAAGTATGGCTACACCTTC. It translates to CASSQGDFLGDKYGYTF.

This clonotype has at least ten counts. The CDR3: CASSGTGWDEQFF. In nucleotides, the CDR3 is TGTGCCAGCAGCGGTACAGGGTGGGATGAGCAGTTCTTC. The chain combines TRBV5-4 with TRBJ2-1, with a tentative D call TRBD1 (6 bases). Trimming cost V 4 bases and J 8 bases, with 13 bases left between them. The CDR3 has 13 residues. The germline CDR1 and CDR2 sequences are SGHNT and YYREEE (reference sequence).

The chain recombines TRBV6-1 with TRBJ1-2; possible D gene TRBD1, 5 bases. There are 15 residues in the CDR3. The V gene lost 5 bases and the J gene lost 4 bases, with 17 bases spanning the gap. Germline V gene sequence: CDR1 MNHNS, CDR2 SASEGT. The CDR3 reads CASSYSLRDFYGYTF. The DNA of the CDR3 is TGTGCCAGCAGTTATTCACTGAGGGACTTCTATGGCTACACCTTC.

This clonotype was observed at least ten times. V usage is TRBV14 and J usage is TRBJ2-5; 8 bases map to TRBD1. Germline values: CDR1 SGHDN, CDR2 FVKESK. Trimming at V came to 3 bases and at J to 0 bases, leaving 6 bases not matched to a gene. The CDR3 has 16 residues. In DNA form, the CDR3 reads TGTGCCAGCAGCCACGGGACAGGACCTTACCAAGAGACCCAGTACTTC. Its translation is CASSHGTGPYQETQYF. The variable domain in full, completed from reference TRBV14 and TRBJ2-5, reads EAGVTQFPSHSVIEKGQTVTLRCDPISGHDNLYWYRRVMGKEIKFLLHFVKESKQDESGMPNNRFLAERTGGTYSTLKVQPAELEDSGVYFCASSHGTGPYQETQYFGPGTRLLVL.

The chain links TRBV14 to TRBJ2-2; 7 positions agree with TRBD1. Per germline, CDR1 SGHDN and CDR2 FVKESK. The V and J ends lost 7 bases and 4 bases, in that order; junction bases with no gene match: 9. The CDR3 totals 15 residues. The CDR3 nucleotides read TGTGCCAGCAACGCATGGGACAGCCCCACCGGGGAGCTGTTTTTT. Its protein product is CASNAWDSPTGELFF.

The rearrangement uses TRBV2 and TRBJ1-4; tentative D call: TRBD1 (6 bases). V dropped 7 bases and J dropped 6 bases, with 15 bases sitting between them. Germline-derived CDR1 and CDR2 are SNHLY and FYNNEI. The CDR3 loop spans 14 amino acids. DNA for the CDR3: TGTGCCAGCACCCCGACAGGCGATGATGAAAAACTGTTTTTT. The encoded protein is CASTPTGDDEKLFF.

The chain has TRBV9 and TRBJ2-3; D remains ambiguous. Trimming left V 4 bases short and J 2 bases short, with 8 bases between. The CDR3 extends over 13 amino acids. Germline assignment: CDR1 SGDLS and CDR2 YYNGEE. The CDR3 protein is CASSNVDTDTQYF. The DNA of the CDR3 is TGTGCCAGCAGCAATGTCGACACAGATACGCAGTATTTT.

There are a few counts of this clonotype. The V call is TRBV19, the J call TRBJ2-5, with TRBD1 matching over 7 bases. The CDR3 has 15 residues. Germline assignment: CDR1 LNHDA and CDR2 SQIVND (reference sequence). Trimming took 3 bases from V and 2 from J; bases not matched to a gene: 6. CDR3 in amino acids: CASSIRQGTQETQYF. In DNA, the CDR3 is TGTGCCAGTAGTATTAGACAGGGCACTCAAGAGACCCAGTACTTC.

CDR3 in DNA: TGTGCCAGCAGCGACCGGGACAGGCCCTCTGAAGAGCAGTACTTC. This codes for CASSDRDRPSEEQYF. The rearrangement joins TRBV9 to TRBJ2-7, with 8 bases that match TRBD1. Trimming removed 3 bases from V and 7 bases from J; junction bases left unmatched: 12. Germline CDR1 and CDR2: SGDLS and YYNGEE. The CDR3 has 15 residues.